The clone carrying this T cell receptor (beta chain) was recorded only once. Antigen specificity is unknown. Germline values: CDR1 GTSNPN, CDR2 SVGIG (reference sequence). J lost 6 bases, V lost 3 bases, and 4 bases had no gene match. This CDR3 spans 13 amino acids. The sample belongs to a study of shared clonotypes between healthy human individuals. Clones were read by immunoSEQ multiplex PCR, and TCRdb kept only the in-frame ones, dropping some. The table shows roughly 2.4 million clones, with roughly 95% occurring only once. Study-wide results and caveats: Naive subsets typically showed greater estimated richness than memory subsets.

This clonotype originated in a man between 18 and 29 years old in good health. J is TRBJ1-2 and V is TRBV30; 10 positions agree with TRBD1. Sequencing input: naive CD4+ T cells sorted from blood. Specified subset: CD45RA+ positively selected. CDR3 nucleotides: TGTGCCTGGAGAAGGACAGGGGGGGATGGCTACACCTTC. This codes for CAWRRTGGDGYTF.